This TCR beta chain was observed in a study of blood T cell repertoires in COVID-19 (dated by TCRdb to 2018 to 2021). Describing the broader study: Collaborator samples came from the United States, Italy and Spain and covered acute and convalescent phases of COVID-19. A de-identified subject ID, COVID-19 status, age in years and sex were almost always included in the sample metadata. HLA class I and class II types, where available, came from metadata supplied by the sample provider rather than from assay-based typing. Deeply sampled blood TCRbeta repertoires from subjects exposed to, actively infected with, or recovered from COVID-19 were included in the dataset. The prospective study material was composed of cDNA or gDNA derived from T cells, B-cell-depleted T cells, or PBMCs. The repertoires were released in a freely available public database meant as a resource for research on the immune response to SARS-CoV-2. Samples were obtained from the ongoing ImmuneRACE study (first 160 participants) and from over 1,000 subjects provided by 6 global collaborators.

The collaborating institutions used their own protocols to collect whole blood in K2EDTA tubes. Collaborator samples were shipped for TCRbeta analysis as frozen whole blood, isolated PBMCs, or DNA extracted from either sample type. Reading the germline V gene gives CDR1 MNHEY and CDR2 SVGEGT. Compared with germline, V lacks 2 bases and J lacks 2 bases; bases without a gene match: 2. The CDR3 has 15 amino acids, counting the end cysteine and phenylalanine. CDR3 DNA is the only sequence kept; it has 45 bases, read in frame from the first base. TCRbeta CDR3 regions were amplified from genomic DNA by means of the immunoSEQ Assay, a bias-controlled multiplex PCR. Per the original workflow: The number of nucleated cells in each sample was estimated by amplification of reference gene primers within the assay. Sequence reads were collapsed and filtered to measure the absolute abundance of every unique TCRbeta CDR3 rearrangement. For each sample, productive Simpson clonality was calculated as the square root of Simpson's diversity index over productive rearrangements. TCRdb holds this immuneACCESS table with in-frame rearrangements only. Some clones are missing; in checked studies, unresolved V genes explain under half, and the rest has no known cause. That table gives V, J and clone size, and the DNA gave D and trimming. Here the sample has more than 45,000 clones; about 80% occur a single time. The ten most abundant clones make up 13% to 15% of the sample.

On this clone itself: No cognate antigen has been identified for it. No base quality information exists; no much larger clone differs at one position.

The study at large found these results: The quantity of clinical and demographic metadata differed by source and by participant and was supplied without curation.

The sequence links TRBV6-2 or TRBV6-3 to TRBJ1-2, and TRBD1 aligns with 10 junction nucleotides. This receptor was identified in a human donor in a cohort sampled during active COVID-19. Sequencing input: peripheral blood. In nucleotide form, the sequence is TGTGCCAGCAGTTACGCGGACAGGGGGAACTATGGCTACACCTTC. Translated, this is CASSYADRGNYGYTF.